Sequencing of this TCR beta chain was carried out in a study of technical replicates of blood from a handful of donors. This table comes from immunoSEQ multiplex PCR, and its TCRdb copy is limited to in-frame clones, with some not included. The sample contains 70,000 or so clones, approximately 88% of which appear only once. Between the trimmed V and J ends, which lost 5 bases and 0 bases, there was a span of 8 bases. The CDR3 runs to 14 residues. Germline CDR1 MDHEN, CDR2 SYDVKM. The genes are TRBV28 and TRBJ1-3, with a weak D call TRBD1 (6 bases). The sequence derives from a human donor in good health. Some clones in this sample may be carry-over from other donors' samples. The sequencing input was PBMCs. The CDR3 region is CASSRGGSGNTIYF. The CDR3 region has the DNA TGTGCCAGCAGTCGAGGGGGCTCTGGAAACACCATATATTTT.